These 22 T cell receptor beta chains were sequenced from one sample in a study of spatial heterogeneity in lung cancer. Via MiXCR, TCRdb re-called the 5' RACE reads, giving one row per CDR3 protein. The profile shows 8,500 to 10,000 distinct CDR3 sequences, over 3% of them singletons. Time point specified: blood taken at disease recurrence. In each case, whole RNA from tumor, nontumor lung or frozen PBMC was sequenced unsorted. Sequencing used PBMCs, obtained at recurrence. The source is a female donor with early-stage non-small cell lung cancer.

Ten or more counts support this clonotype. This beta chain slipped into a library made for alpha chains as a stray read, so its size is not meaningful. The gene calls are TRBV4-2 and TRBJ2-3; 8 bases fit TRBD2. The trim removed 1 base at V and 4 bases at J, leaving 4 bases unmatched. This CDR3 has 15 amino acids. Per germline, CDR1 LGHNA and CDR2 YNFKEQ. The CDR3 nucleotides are TGTGCCAGCAGCCAAGCAGCGGGGGAGGCAGATACGCAGTATTTT. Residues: CASSQAAGEADTQYF.

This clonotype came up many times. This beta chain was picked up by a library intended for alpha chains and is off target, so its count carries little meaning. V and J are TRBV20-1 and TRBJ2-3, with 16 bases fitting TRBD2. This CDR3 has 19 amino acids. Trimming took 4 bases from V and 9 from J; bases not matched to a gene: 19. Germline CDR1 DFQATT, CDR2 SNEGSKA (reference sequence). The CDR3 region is CSATSGTSGGAQLSGTQYF. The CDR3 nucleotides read TGCAGTGCTACGTCCGGGACTAGCGGGGGGGCCCAACTATCGGGAACGCAGTATTTT.

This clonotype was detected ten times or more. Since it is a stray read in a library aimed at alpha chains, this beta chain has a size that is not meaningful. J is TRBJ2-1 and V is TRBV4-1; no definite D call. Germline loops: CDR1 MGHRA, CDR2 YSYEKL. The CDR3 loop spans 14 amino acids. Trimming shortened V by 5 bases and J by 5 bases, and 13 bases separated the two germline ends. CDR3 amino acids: CASSYQDADNEQFF. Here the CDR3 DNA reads TGCGCCAGCAGCTACCAGGACGCGGACAATGAGCAGTTCTTC.

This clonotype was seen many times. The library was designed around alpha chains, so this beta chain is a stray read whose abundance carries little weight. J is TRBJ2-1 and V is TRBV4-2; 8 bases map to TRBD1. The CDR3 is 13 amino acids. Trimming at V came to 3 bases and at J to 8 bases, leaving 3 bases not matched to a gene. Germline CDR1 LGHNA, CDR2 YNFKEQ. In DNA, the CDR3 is TGTGCCAGCAGCCAGTACAGGGGGGATGAGCAGTTCTTC. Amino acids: CASSQYRGDEQFF.

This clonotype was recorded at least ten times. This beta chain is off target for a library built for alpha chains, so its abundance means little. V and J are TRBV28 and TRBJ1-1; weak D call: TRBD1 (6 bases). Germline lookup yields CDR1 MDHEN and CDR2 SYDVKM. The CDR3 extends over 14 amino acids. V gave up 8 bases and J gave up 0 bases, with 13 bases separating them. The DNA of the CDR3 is TGTGCCAGCCGACAGGACTCGATGAACACTGAAGCTTTCTTT. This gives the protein CASRQDSMNTEAFF.

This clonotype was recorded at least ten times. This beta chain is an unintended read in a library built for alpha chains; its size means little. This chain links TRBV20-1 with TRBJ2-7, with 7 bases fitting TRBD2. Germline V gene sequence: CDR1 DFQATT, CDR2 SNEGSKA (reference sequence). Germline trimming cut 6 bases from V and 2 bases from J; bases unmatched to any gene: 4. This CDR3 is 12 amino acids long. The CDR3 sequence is CSAPGGTYEQYF. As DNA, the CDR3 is TGCAGTGCCCCGGGGGGAACCTACGAGCAGTACTTC.

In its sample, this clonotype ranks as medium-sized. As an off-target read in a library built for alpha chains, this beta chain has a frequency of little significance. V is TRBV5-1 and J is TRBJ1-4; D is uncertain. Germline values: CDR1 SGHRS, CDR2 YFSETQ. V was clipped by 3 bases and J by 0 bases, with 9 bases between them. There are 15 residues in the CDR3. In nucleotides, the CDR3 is TGCGCCAGCAGCTCCGACCGATCAACTAATGAAAAACTGTTTTTT. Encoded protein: CASSSDRSTNEKLFF.

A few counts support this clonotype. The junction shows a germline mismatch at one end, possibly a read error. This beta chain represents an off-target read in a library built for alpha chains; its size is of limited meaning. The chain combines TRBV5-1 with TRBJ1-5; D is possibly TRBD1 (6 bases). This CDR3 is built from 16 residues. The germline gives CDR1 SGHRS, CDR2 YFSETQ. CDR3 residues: CASSLSGVGSNQPRHF. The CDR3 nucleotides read TGCGCCAGCAGCTTGTCAGGGGTTGGCAGCAATCAGCCCCGGCATTTT.

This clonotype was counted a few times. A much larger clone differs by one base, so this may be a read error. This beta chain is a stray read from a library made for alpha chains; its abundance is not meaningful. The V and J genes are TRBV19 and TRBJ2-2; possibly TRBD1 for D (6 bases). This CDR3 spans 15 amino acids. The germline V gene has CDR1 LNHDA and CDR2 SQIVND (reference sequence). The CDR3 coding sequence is TGTGTCAGTACCCCCCAACAGGGTTCCACCGGGGAGCTGTTTTTT. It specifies CVSTPQQGSTGELFF.

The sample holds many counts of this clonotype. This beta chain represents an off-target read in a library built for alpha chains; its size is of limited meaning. CDR3 DNA: TGCAGTGCTAGAGAAGGGATGGACAGGGCCTACGAGCAGTACTTC. Its translation is CSAREGMDRAYEQYF. The chain is built from TRBV20-1 and TRBJ2-7, with 8 bases matching TRBD1. Germline V gene lookup returns CDR1 DFQATT and CDR2 SNEGSKA (reference sequence). This CDR3 contains 15 residues. The V gene end was trimmed by 0 bases and the J gene end by 2 bases; junction bases not matched to a gene: 6.

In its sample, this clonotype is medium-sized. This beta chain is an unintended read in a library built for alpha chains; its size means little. CDR3 sequence: CSVTLTGPYEQYF. In DNA form, the CDR3 reads TGCAGCGTTACCCTGACAGGACCCTACGAGCAGTACTTC. This sequence joins TRBV29-1 and TRBJ2-7, with D tentatively TRBD1 (6 bases). The CDR3 loop spans 13 amino acids. V was clipped by 5 bases and J by 2 bases, with 13 bases between them. Germline CDR1 reads SQVTM; CDR2 reads ANQGSEA.

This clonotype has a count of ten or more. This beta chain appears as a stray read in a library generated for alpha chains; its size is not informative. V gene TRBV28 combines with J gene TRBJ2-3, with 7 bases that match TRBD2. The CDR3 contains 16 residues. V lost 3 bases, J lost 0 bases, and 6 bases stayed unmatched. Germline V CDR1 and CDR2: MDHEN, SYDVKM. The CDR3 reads CASSFLWGGSTDTQYF. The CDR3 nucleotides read TGTGCCAGCAGTTTCTTGTGGGGGGGAAGCACAGATACGCAGTATTTT.

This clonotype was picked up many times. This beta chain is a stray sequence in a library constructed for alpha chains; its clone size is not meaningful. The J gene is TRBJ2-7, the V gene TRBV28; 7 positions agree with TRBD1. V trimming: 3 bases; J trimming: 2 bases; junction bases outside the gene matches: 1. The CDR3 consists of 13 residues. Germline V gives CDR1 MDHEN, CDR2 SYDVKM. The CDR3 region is CASSFQGAYEQYF. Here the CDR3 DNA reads TGTGCCAGCAGTTTTCAGGGGGCCTACGAGCAGTACTTC.

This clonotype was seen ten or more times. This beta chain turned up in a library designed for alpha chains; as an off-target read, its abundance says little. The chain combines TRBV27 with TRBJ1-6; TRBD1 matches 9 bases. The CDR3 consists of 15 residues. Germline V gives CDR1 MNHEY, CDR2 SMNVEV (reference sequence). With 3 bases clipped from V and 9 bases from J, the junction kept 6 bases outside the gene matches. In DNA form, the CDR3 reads TGTGCCAGCAGTTTGTCCGGGACAGGGTTTTCACCCCTCCACTTT. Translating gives CASSLSGTGFSPLHF.

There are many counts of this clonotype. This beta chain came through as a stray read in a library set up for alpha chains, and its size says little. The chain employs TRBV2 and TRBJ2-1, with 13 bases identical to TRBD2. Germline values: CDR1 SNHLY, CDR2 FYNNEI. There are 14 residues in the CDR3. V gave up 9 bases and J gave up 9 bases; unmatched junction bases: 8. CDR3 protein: CASTGLAGPGEQFF. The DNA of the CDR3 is TGTGCCAGTACGGGACTAGCGGGGCCCGGTGAGCAGTTCTTC.

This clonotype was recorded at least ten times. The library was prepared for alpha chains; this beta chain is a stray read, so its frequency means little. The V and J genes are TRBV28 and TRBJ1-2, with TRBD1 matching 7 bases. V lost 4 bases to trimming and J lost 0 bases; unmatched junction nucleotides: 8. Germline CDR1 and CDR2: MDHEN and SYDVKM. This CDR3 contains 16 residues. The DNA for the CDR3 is TGTGCCAGCAGTTCCGACAGGGCTTCTTCTAACTATGGCTACACCTTC. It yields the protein CASSSDRASSNYGYTF.

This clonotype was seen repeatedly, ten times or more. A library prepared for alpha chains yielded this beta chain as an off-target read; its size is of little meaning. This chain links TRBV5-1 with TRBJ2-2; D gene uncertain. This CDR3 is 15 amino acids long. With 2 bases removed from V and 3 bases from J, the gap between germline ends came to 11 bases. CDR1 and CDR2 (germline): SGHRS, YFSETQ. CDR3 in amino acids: CASSFRAGDTGELFF. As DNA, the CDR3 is TGCGCCAGCAGCTTTAGGGCCGGAGACACCGGGGAGCTGTTTTTT. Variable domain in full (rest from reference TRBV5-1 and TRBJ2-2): KAGVTQTPRYLIKTRGQQVTLSCSPISGHRSVSWYQQTPGQGLQFLFEYFSETQRNKGNFPGRFSGRQFSNSRSEMNVSTLELGDSALYLCASSFRAGDTGELFFGEGSRLTVL.

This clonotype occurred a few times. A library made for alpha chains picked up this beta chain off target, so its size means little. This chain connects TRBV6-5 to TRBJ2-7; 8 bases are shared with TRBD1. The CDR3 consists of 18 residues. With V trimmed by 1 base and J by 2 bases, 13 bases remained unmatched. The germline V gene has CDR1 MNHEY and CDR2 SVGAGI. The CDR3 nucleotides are TGTGCCAGCAGTTACTACCCTCACCGGGACAGGAAGACCTACGAGCAGTACTTC. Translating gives CASSYYPHRDRKTYEQYF.

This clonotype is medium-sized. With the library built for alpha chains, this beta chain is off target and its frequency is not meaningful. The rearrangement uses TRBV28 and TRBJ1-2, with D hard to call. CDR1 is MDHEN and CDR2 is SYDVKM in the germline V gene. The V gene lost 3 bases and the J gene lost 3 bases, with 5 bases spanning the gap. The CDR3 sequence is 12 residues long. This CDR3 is CASSFRDYGYTF. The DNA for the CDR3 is TGTGCCAGCAGTTTCCGGGACTATGGCTACACCTTC.

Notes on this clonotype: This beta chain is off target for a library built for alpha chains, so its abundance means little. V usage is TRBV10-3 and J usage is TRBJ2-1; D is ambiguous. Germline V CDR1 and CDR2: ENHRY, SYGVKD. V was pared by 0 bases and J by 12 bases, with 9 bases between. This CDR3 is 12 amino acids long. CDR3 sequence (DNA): TGTGCCATCAGTGAGTCGCAGGCAGGGCAGTTCTTC. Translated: CAISESQAGQFF.

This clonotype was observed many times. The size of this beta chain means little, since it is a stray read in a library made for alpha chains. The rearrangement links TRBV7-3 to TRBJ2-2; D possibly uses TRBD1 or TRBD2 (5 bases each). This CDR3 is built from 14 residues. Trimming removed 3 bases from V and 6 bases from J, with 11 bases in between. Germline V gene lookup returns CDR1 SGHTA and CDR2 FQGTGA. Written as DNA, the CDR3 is TGTGCCAGCAGCTTCGGGGCCTCGGCCGGGGAGCTGTTTTTT. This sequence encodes CASSFGASAGELFF.

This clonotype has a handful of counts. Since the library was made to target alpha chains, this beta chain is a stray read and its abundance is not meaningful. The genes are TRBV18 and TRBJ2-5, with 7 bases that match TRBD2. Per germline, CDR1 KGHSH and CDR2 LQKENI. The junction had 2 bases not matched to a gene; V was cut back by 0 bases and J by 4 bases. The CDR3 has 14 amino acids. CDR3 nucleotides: TGTGCCAGCTCACCACCAGGCGGGAGAGAGACCCAGTACTTC. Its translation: CASSPPGGRETQYF. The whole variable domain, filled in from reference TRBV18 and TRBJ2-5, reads NAGVMQNPRHLVRRRGQEARLRCSPMKGHSHVYWYRQLPEEGLKFMVYLQKENIIDESGMPKERFSAEFPKEGPSILRIQQVVRGDSAAYFCASSPPGGRETQYFGPGTRLLVL.